This TCR beta chain comes out of a study of blood T cells in healthy people across ages. Study at large: About one barcoded beta molecule per two T cells came from capture by template switching.

After removal of 10 bases from V and 6 bases from J, the junction contained 8 bases not matched to a gene. The germline V gene has CDR1 MNHEY and CDR2 SMNVEV (reference sequence). The CDR3 spans 12 residues. Primed by a sample-barcoded 5' primer and a J-beta primer mix, a second PCR proceeded for 7 to 11 cycles. TCRdb called the 5' RACE reads again in MiXCR, with one record for every CDR3 protein. The sample contains about 800,000 distinct CDR3 sequences, over 45% of which appear only once. This clonotype appeared a single time. The V and J genes are TRBV27 and TRBJ1-2, with TRBD1 identical over 7 bases. Specimen: blood. This clonotype originated in a man aged 25-45 years in good health. The CDR3 protein is CATIVGTDGYTF. The CDR3 coding sequence is TGTGCCACCATCGTCGGGACAGATGGCTACACCTTC.